One and the same sample provided the 18 T cell receptor beta chains below, sequenced in a study of T cell responses to AZD1222 COVID-19 vaccine. Profiling relied on immunoSEQ multiplex PCR, and the TCRdb table lists in-frame clones only, not all of them. Counted here are some 83,000 clones, about 82% occurring once; the ten biggest clones make up 8.7%. The sequencing used peripheral blood, collected on day 0 of AZD1222 vaccination. The origin of the receptors is an adult in good health.

The CDR3 loop is CASSLGVGDILTGELFF. DNA for the CDR3: TGTGCCAGCAGCTTGGGGGTCGGGGACATCCTAACCGGGGAGCTGTTTTTT. The V and J genes are TRBV7-6 and TRBJ2-2; perhaps TRBD1 as D (6 bases). The germline V gene has CDR1 SGHVS and CDR2 FNYEAQ. The CDR3 sequence is 17 residues long. The V end lost 3 bases, the J end lost 5 bases, and 19 bases lay between the germline ends.

V is TRBV6-1 and J is TRBJ1-5, with a possible D match to TRBD1 (5 bases). V lost 0 bases and J 6 bases, leaving 18 bases between the germline ends. Per the germline V gene, CDR1 is MNHNS and CDR2 is SASEGT. The CDR3 loop spans 17 amino acids. The CDR3 sequence is CASSEAGGGIGSQPQHF. CDR3 nucleotides: TGTGCCAGCAGTGAAGCTGGGGGGGGGATCGGAAGTCAGCCCCAGCATTTT.

The V and J genes are TRBV3-1 (or the pseudogene TRBV3-2) and TRBJ2-5, with 8 bases that match TRBD2. Germline V gene data show CDR1 as LGHDT and CDR2 as YNNKEL (reference sequence). With 0 bases clipped from V and 7 bases from J, the junction kept 19 bases outside the gene matches. CDR3 size: 19 residues. Here the CDR3 reads CASSQESWLAGPFEGTQYF. The CDR3 DNA sequence: TGTGCCAGCAGCCAAGAATCTTGGCTAGCGGGCCCCTTCGAGGGGACCCAGTACTTC.

This chain connects TRBV28 to TRBJ2-5; 12 bases line up with TRBD2. Germline V gene sequence: CDR1 MDHEN, CDR2 SYDVKM. V lost 5 bases to trimming and J lost 5 bases; unmatched junction nucleotides: 9. The CDR3 is 16 residues long. The chain's CDR3 is CASSPPSGGGRETQYF. As DNA, the CDR3 is TGTGCCAGCAGTCCTCCTAGCGGGGGGGGAAGGGAGACCCAGTACTTC.

The chain couples TRBV29-1 to TRBJ2-7; D is unclear. V was cut by 5 bases and J by 0 bases, with 5 bases left in between. The CDR3 is made up of 11 amino acids. In germline, CDR1 is SQVTM, CDR2 ANQGSEA. The CDR3 sequence: CSVTSSYEQYF. The CDR3 nucleotides read TGCAGCGTTACGAGCTCCTACGAGCAGTACTTC.

This chain links TRBV9 with TRBJ2-3, with TRBD2 matching 14 bases. There are 19 residues in the CDR3. Germline trimming cut 1 base from V and 1 base from J; bases unmatched to any gene: 8. The germline V gene encodes CDR1 SGDLS and CDR2 YYNGEE. CDR3 residues: CASSVRLAGGGPGTDTQYF. The CDR3 DNA sequence: TGTGCCAGCAGCGTAAGACTAGCGGGAGGGGGCCCCGGCACAGATACGCAGTATTTT.

The chain uses TRBV12-3 or TRBV12-4 and TRBJ2-7; D is tentatively TRBD1 or TRBD2 (6 bases each). The CDR3 is 13 residues long. V lost 1 base to trimming and J lost 6 bases, with 10 bases between them. CDR3 sequence (DNA): TGTGCCAGCAGTTTAGGAGGGGGGAGCGAGCAGTACTTC. Protein product: CASSLGGGSEQYF.

The J gene is TRBJ1-5, the V gene TRBV6-1; D may be TRBD1 (5 bases). CDR1 is MNHNS and CDR2 is SASEGT in the germline V gene. The CDR3 covers 15 residues. Trimming took 3 bases from V and 4 from J, leaving 13 bases between them. CDR3 loop: CASSESQVTNQPQHF. The CDR3 bases are TGTGCCAGCAGTGAGTCACAGGTTACAAATCAGCCCCAGCATTTT.

This rearrangement joins TRBV19 to TRBJ2-2, with D uncertain. The CDR3 consists of 15 residues. The germline gives CDR1 LNHDA, CDR2 SQIVND (reference sequence). V was cut by 3 bases and J by 0 bases, with 8 bases left in between. The CDR3 spells CASSIKVTNTGELFF. The CDR3 DNA reads as TGTGCCAGTAGTATTAAGGTTACGAACACCGGGGAGCTGTTTTTT.

The chain uses TRBV5-1 and TRBJ2-2; 12 bases agree with TRBD2. The CDR3 runs 17 residues. CDR1 is SGHRS, CDR2 YFSETQ, per germline. V trimming: 4 bases; J trimming: 2 bases; junction bases outside the gene matches: 6. The CDR3 DNA sequence: TGCGCCAGCAGCCAGGGACTAGCGGGCGTCAACACCGGGGAGCTGTTTTTT. It specifies CASSQGLAGVNTGELFF.

The rearrangement links TRBV12-3 or TRBV12-4 to TRBJ2-5; D is undetermined. Trimming stripped 3 bases from V and 3 bases from J, with 5 bases between. This CDR3 has 12 amino acids. The CDR3, as DNA: TGTGCCAGCAGTTTGGCGGAAGAGACCCAGTACTTC. Amino acids: CASSLAEETQYF.

The chain combines TRBV27 with TRBJ1-1; D unclear. Germline V lookup: CDR1 MNHEY, CDR2 SMNVEV (reference sequence). Trimming left V 2 bases short and J 1 base short, with 5 bases between. This CDR3 is 13 amino acids long. CDR3 loop: CASSLRENTEAFF. CDR3 coding DNA: TGTGCCAGCAGTTTACGGGAGAACACTGAAGCTTTCTTT.

The J gene is TRBJ2-1, the V gene TRBV25-1; D ambiguous. Trimming removed 1 base from V and 1 base from J, with 5 bases in between. Per germline, CDR1 MGHDK and CDR2 SYGVNS. The CDR3 consists of 14 residues. The CDR3: CASSESGSYNEQFF. The CDR3 nucleotides read TGTGCCAGCAGTGAATCCGGGTCCTACAATGAGCAGTTCTTC. Filled out from reference TRBV25-1 and TRBJ2-1, the complete variable domain reads EADIYQTPRYLVIGTGKKITLECSQTMGHDKMYWYQQDPGMELHLIHYSYGVNSTEKGDLSSESTVSRIRTEHFPLTLESARPSHTSQYLCASSESGSYNEQFFGPGTRLTVL.

The V call is TRBV28, the J call TRBJ2-7, with 9 positions matching TRBD1. The CDR3 is 18 residues long. Germline values: CDR1 MDHEN, CDR2 SYDVKM. Germline trimming cut 3 bases from V and 2 bases from J; bases unmatched to any gene: 14. CDR3 region: CASSLLTGGPSRTYEQYF. CDR3 DNA sequence: TGTGCCAGCAGTTTGTTAACAGGGGGCCCCTCCCGAACCTACGAGCAGTACTTC.

V gene TRBV5-1 combines with J gene TRBJ2-7; D is perhaps TRBD1 (5 bases). The germline V gene has CDR1 SGHRS and CDR2 YFSETQ. Trimming took 4 bases from V and 3 from J, leaving 11 bases between them. The CDR3 consists of 13 residues. The CDR3 loop reads CASSQPGFYEQYF. DNA for the CDR3: TGCGCCAGCAGCCAACCAGGGTTCTACGAGCAGTACTTC.

The rearrangement links TRBV6-2 or TRBV6-3 to TRBJ2-1; D is ambiguous. Trimming stripped 5 bases from V and 0 bases from J, with 8 bases between. From germline, CDR1 is MNHEY and CDR2 SVGEGT. The CDR3 covers 14 residues. The CDR3 region has the DNA TGTGCCAGCAGTCCCCAGAGCTCCTACAATGAGCAGTTCTTC. This sequence encodes CASSPQSSYNEQFF.

The V gene is TRBV28, the J gene TRBJ2-1, with TRBD1 as a possible D gene (6 bases). The CDR3 spans 19 residues. In germline, CDR1 is MDHEN, CDR2 SYDVKM. Trimming removed 3 bases from V and 3 bases from J, with 24 bases in between. DNA for the CDR3: TGTGCCAGCAGTTTTGGCCAGGTGCAGACGGGACAAGACTACAATGAGCAGTTCTTC. It encodes CASSFGQVQTGQDYNEQFF.

The chain joins TRBV11-2 to TRBJ2-7, with a tentative D call TRBD1 (8 bases). V lost 3 bases, J lost 5 bases, and 14 bases lay in between. Per the germline V gene, CDR1 is SGHAT and CDR2 is FQNNGV. The CDR3 contains 14 residues. CDR3 coding DNA: TGTGCCAGCAGCTTCAGGACAGGGAGGGACGAGCAGTACTTC. Its translation is CASSFRTGRDEQYF.